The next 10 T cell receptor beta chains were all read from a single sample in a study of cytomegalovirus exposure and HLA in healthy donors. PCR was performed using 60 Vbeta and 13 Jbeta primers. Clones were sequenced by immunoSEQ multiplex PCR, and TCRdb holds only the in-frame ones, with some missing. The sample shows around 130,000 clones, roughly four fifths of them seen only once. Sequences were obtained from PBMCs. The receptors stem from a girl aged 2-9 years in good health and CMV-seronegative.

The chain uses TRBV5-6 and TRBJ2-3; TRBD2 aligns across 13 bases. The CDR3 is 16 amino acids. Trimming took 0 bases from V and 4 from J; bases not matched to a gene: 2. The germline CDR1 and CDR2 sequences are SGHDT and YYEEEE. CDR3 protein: CASSLALAGGADTQYF. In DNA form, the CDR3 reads TGTGCCAGCAGCTTGGCACTAGCGGGGGGGGCAGATACGCAGTATTTT.

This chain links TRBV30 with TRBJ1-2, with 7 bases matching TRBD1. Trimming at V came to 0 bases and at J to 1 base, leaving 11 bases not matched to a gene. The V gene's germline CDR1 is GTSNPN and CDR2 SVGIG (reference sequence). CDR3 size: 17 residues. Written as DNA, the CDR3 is TGTGCCTGGAGTGTAACCCCTGGACAGGTTGTTAACTATGGCTACACCTTC. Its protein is CAWSVTPGQVVNYGYTF.

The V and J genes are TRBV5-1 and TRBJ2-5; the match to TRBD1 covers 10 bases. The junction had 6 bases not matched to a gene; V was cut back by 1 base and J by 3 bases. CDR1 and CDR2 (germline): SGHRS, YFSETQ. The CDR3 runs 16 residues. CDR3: CASSLPTGQGEETQYF. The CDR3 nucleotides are TGCGCCAGCAGCTTGCCGACCGGACAGGGGGAAGAGACCCAGTACTTC.

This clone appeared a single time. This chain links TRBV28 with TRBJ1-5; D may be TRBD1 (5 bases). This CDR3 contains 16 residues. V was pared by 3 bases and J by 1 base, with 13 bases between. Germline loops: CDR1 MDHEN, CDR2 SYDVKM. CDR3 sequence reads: CASSFSGAGSNQPQHF. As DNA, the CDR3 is TGTGCCAGCAGTTTCAGCGGGGCAGGGAGCAATCAGCCCCAGCATTTT. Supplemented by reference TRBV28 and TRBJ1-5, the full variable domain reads DVKVTQSSRYLVKRTGEKVFLECVQDMDHENMFWYRQDPGLGLRLIYFSYDVKMKEKGDIPEGYSVSREKKERFSLILESASTNQTSMYLCASSFSGAGSNQPQHFGDGTRLSIL.

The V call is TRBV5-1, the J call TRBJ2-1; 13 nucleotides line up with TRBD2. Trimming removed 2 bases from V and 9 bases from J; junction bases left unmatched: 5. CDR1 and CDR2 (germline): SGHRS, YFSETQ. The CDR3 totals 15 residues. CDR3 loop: CASSLTSGRAVEQFF. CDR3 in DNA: TGCGCCAGCAGCTTAACTAGCGGGAGGGCCGTTGAGCAGTTCTTC.

CDR3: CASSPPRVLHSYEQYF. The CDR3 DNA reads as TGTGCCAGCAGTCCACCCCGGGTCCTACACTCCTACGAGCAGTACTTC. The chain links TRBV2 to TRBJ2-7; no reliable D call. This CDR3 region has 16 residues. The germline gives CDR1 SNHLY, CDR2 FYNNEI. With 5 bases removed from V and 0 bases from J, the gap between germline ends came to 17 bases.

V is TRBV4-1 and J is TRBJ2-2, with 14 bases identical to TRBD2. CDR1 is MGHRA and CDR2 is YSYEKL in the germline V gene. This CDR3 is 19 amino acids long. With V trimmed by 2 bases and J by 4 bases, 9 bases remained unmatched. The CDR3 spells CASSQYRLAGGKGTGELFF. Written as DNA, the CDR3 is TGCGCCAGCAGCCAATATCGACTAGCGGGAGGGAAGGGCACCGGGGAGCTGTTTTTT.

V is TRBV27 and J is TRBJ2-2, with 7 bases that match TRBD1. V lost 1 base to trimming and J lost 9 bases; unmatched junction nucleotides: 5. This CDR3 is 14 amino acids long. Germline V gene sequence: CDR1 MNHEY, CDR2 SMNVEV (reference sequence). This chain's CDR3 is CASSLWNRGRELFF. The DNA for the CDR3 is TGTGCCAGCAGTTTATGGAACAGGGGCAGGGAGCTGTTTTTT.

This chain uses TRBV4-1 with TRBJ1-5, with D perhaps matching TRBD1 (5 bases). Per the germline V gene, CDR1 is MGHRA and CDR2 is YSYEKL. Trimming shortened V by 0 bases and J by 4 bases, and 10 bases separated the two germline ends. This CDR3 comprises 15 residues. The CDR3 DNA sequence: TGCGCCAGCAGCCAAGAGCAGGGTGGGAATCAGCCCCAGCATTTT. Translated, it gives CASSQEQGGNQPQHF.

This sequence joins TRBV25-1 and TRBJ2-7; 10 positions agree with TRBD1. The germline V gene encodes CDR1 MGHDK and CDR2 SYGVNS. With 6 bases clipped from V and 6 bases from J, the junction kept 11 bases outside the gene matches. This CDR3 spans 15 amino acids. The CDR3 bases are TGTGCCAGCAGGGGGCTGATGGGACAGGGGATCGAGCAGTACTTC. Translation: CASRGLMGQGIEQYF.